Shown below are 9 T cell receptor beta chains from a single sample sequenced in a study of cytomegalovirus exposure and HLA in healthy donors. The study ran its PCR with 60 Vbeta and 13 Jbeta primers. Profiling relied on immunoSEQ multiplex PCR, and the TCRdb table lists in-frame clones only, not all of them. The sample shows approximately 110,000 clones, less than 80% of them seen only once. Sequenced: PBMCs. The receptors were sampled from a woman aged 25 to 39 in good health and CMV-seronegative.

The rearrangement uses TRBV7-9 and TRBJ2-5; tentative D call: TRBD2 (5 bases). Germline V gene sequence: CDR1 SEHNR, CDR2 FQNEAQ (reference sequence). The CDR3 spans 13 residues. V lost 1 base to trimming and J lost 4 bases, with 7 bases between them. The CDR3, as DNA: TGTGCCAGCAGCTTAGGGGAGCGAGAGACCCAGTACTTC. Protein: CASSLGERETQYF.

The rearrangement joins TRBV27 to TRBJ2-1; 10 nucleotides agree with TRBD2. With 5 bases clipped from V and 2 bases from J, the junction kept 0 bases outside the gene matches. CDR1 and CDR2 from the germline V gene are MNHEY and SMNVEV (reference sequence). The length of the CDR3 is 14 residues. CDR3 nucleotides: TGTGCCAGCAGTCTAGCGGGGGCCTACAATGAGCAGTTCTTC. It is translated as CASSLAGAYNEQFF.

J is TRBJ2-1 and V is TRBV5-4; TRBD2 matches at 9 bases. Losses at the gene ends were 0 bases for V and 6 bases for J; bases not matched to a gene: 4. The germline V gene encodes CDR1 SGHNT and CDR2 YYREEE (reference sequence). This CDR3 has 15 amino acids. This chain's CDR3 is CASSLGLADLNEQFF. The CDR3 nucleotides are TGTGCCAGCAGCTTGGGACTAGCGGACCTCAATGAGCAGTTCTTC.

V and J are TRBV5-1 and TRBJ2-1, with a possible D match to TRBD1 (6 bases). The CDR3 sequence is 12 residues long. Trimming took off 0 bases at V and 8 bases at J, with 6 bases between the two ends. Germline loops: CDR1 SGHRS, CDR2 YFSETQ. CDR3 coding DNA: TGCGCCAGCAGCTTGGGGGGGCATGAGCAGTTCTTC. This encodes CASSLGGHEQFF.

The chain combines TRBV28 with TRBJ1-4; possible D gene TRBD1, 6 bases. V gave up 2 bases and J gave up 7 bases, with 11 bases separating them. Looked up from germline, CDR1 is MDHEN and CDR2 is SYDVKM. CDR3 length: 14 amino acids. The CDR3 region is CASSLMGASEKLFF. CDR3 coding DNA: TGTGCCAGCAGTTTAATGGGGGCTAGTGAAAAACTGTTTTTT.

For the CDR3, the DNA is TGTGCCAGCCGGACTGGCTCTACTGGAAACACCATATATTTT. It codes for CASRTGSTGNTIYF. The chain has TRBV19 and TRBJ1-3; D unresolved. The CDR3 is 14 residues long. Between the trimmed V and J ends, which lost 9 bases and 2 bases, there was a span of 14 bases. Per the germline V gene, CDR1 is LNHDA and CDR2 is SQIVND (reference sequence).

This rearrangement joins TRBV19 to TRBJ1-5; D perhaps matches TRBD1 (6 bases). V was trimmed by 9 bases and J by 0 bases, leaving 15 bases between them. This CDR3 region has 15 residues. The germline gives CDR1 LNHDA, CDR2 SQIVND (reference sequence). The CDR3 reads CASKNGTYSNQPQHF. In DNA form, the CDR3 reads TGTGCCAGCAAGAACGGGACATATAGCAATCAGCCCCAGCATTTT.

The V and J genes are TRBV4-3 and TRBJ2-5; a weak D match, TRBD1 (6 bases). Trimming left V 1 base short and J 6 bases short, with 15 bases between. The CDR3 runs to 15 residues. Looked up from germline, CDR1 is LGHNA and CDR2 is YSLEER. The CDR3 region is CASSQGLGARKTQYF. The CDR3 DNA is TGCGCCAGCAGCCAAGGGTTGGGGGCCCGCAAGACCCAGTACTTC.

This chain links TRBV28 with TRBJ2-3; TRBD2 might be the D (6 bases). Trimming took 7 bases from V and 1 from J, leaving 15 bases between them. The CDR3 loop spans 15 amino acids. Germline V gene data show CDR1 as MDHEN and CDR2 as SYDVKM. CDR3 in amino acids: CASTLQAGRTDTQYF. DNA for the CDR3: TGTGCCAGCACCCTTCAGGCGGGGCGCACAGATACGCAGTATTTT.